This TCR beta chain is drawn from a study of T cell responses to AZD1222 COVID-19 vaccine. Across the study: Second-dose schedules of about 4 or about 12 weeks were combined.

The length of the CDR3 is 14 residues. Per germline, CDR1 KGHDR and CDR2 SFDVKD. Trimming removed 3 bases from V and 8 bases from J, with 15 bases in between. Details on this clone: The antigen is undetermined.

Sequencing was performed with immunoSEQ multiplex PCR; in TCRdb, only in-frame clones are kept and a portion is missing. This sample has 170,000 or so clones, with 90% found just once. Study-wide findings and caveats: Per reports, nearly half of all spike-specific TCRs target regions that are unmutated in variants.

Sequences were derived from peripheral blood, sampled on day 0 of AZD1222 vaccination. The chain combines TRBV24-1 with TRBJ1-2, with D unresolved. This TCR derives from an adult in good health. DNA for the CDR3: TGTGCCACCAGTGATCCGTCAAGTGGGAACGGCTACACCTTC. Protein sequence: CATSDPSSGNGYTF.